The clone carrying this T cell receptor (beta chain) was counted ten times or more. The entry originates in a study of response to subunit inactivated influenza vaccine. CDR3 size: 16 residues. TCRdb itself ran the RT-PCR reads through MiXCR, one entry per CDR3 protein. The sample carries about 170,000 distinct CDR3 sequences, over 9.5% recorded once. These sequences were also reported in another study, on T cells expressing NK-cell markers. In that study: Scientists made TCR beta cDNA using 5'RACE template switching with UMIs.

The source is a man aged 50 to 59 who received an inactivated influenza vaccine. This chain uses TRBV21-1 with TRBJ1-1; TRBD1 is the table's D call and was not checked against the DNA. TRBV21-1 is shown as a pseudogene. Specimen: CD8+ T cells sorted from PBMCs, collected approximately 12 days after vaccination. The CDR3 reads CASSKRRNQGFTEAFF. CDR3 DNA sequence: TGTGCCAGCAGCAAACGTCGGAATCAGGGGTTCACTGAAGCTTTCTTT.